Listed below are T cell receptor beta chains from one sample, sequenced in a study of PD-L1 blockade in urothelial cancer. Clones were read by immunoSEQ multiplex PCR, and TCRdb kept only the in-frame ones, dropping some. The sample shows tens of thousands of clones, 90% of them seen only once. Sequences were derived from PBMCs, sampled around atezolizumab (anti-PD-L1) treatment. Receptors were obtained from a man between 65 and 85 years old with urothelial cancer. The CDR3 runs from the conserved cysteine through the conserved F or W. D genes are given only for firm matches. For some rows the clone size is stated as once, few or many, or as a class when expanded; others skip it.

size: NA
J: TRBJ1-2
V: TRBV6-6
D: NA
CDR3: CASSAPGGNYGYTF
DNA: TGTGCCAGCAGTGCGCCGGGTGGTAACTATGGCTACACCTTC

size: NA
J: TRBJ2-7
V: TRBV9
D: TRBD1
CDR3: CASTPGQGVSSLYEQYF
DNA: TGTGCCAGCACCCCGGGGCAGGGGGTGTCTTCGCTCTACGAGCAGTACTTC

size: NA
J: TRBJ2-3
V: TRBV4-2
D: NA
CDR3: CASSPLGSSPTLTDTQYF
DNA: TGTGCCAGCAGCCCCCTCGGGTCGAGCCCTACTCTCACAGATACGCAGTATTTT

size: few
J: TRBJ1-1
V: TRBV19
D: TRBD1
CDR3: CASSINRGPNTEAFF
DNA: TGTGCCAGTAGTATTAACAGGGGTCCGAACACTGAAGCTTTCTTT

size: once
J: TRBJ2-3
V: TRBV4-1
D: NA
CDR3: CASSRAVRGIFTDTQYF
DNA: TGCGCCAGCAGCCGGGCGGTCCGGGGGATCTTCACAGATACGCAGTATTTT

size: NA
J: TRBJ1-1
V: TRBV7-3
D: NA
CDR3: CASSLGALNTEAFF
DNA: TGTGCCAGCAGCTTAGGTGCGCTGAACACTGAAGCTTTCTTT

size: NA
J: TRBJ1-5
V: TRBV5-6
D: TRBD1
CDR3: CASSLWTGFGYSNQPQHF
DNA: TGTGCCAGCAGCTTGTGGACAGGGTTCGGCTATAGCAATCAGCCCCAGCATTTT

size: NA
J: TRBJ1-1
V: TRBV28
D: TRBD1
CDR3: CATQGPGQGDTEAFF
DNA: TGTGCCACTCAGGGACCGGGACAGGGAGACACTGAAGCTTTCTTT

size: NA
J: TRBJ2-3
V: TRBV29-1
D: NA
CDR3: CSVGSLDTQYF
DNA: TGCAGCGTTGGTTCATTAGATACGCAGTATTTT

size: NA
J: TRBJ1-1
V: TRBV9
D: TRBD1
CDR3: CASSIRGQGPTEAFF
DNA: TGTGCCAGCAGCATACGGGGACAGGGCCCCACTGAAGCTTTCTTT

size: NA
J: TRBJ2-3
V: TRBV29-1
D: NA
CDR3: CSASLGGLSDTQYF
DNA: TGCAGCGCCTCCCTGGGGGGACTGTCAGATACGCAGTATTTT

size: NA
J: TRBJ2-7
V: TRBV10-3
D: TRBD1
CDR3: CAIRDPTGGSPYEQYF
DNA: TGTGCCATCAGAGACCCGACAGGGGGCAGCCCCTACGAGCAGTACTTC

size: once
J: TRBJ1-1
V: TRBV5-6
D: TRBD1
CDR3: CASSFVRGRSEAFF
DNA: TGTGCCAGCAGCTTTGTCAGGGGGCGGTCTGAAGCTTTCTTT

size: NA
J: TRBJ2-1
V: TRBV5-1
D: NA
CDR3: CASSLGGTVTNEQFF
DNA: TGCGCCAGCAGCTTGGGCGGGACAGTGACCAATGAGCAGTTCTTC

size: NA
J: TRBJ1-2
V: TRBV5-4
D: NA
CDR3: CASSLGGIANYGYTF
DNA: TGTGCCAGCAGCTTGGGCGGGATAGCTAACTATGGCTACACCTTC

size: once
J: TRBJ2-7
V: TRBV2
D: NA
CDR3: CASSEPRDGIYEQYF
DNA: TGTGCCAGCAGTGAGCCCCGAGACGGGATCTACGAGCAGTACTTC

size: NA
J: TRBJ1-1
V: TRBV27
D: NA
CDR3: CASIKWGLNTEAFF
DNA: TGTGCCAGCATAAAGTGGGGACTTAACACTGAAGCTTTCTTT

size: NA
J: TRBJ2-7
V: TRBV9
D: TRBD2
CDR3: CASSVGPWTSAYYEQYF
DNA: TGTGCCAGCAGCGTAGGCCCCTGGACTAGCGCTTACTACGAGCAGTACTTC

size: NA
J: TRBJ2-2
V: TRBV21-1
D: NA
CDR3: CASSKGRASEGTGELFF
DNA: TGTGCCAGCAGCAAAGGAAGGGCGAGCGAGGGCACCGGGGAGCTGTTTTTT

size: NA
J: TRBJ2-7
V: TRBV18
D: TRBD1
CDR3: CASSPGTGAYEQYF
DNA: TGTGCCAGCTCACCAGGGACAGGGGCCTACGAGCAGTACTTC

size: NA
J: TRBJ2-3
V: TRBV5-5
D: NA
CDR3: CASSLGVDTQYF
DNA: TGTGCCAGCAGCTTAGGGGTAGATACGCAGTATTTT

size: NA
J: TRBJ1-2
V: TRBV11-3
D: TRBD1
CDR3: CASTPRDRGPGGNYGYTF
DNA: TGTGCCAGCACCCCACGGGACAGGGGGCCGGGGGGTAACTATGGCTACACCTTC

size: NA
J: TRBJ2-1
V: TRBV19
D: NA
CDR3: CASSLTLSRGEQFF
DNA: TGTGCCAGTAGTCTCACCCTATCGAGAGGCGAGCAGTTCTTC

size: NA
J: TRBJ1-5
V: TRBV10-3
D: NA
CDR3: CAISAWRDSNQPQHF
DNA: TGTGCCATCAGTGCGTGGAGGGACAGCAATCAGCCCCAGCATTTT

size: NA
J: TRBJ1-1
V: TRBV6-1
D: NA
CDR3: CASSESGEGWNTEAFF
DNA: TGTGCCAGCAGTGAATCGGGGGAGGGGTGGAACACTGAAGCTTTCTTT

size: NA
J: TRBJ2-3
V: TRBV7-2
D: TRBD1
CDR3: CASSQDRATDTQYF
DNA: TGTGCCAGCAGCCAGGACAGGGCCACAGATACGCAGTATTTT

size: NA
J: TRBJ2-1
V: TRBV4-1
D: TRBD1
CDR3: CASSRTPRTGGMGNEQFF
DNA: TGCGCCAGCAGCCGAACTCCTCGGACAGGGGGCATGGGCAATGAGCAGTTCTTC

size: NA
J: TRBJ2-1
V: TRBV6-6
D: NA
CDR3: CASSLTLGAGNEQFF
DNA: TGTGCCAGCAGTTTAACTCTGGGGGCAGGGAATGAGCAGTTCTTC

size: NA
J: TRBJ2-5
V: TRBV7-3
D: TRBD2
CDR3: CASSLIAGGLETQYF
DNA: TGTGCCAGCAGCTTAATAGCGGGAGGGCTGGAGACCCAGTACTTC

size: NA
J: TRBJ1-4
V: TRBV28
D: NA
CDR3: CAAGRWEKLFF
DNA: TGTGCGGCGGGTCGATGGGAAAAACTGTTTTTT

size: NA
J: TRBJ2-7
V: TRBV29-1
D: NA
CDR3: CSAGETRSEQYF
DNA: TGCAGCGCGGGCGAGACTAGAAGCGAGCAGTACTTC

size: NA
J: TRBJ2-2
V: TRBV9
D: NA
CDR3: CASSLDSPGELFF
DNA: TGTGCCAGCAGCCTCGATAGTCCCGGGGAGCTGTTTTTT

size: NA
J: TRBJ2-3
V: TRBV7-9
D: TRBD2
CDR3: CASGKAGVDTQYF
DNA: TGTGCCAGCGGTAAAGCGGGAGTGGATACGCAGTATTTT

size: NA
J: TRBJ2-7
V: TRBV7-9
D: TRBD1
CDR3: CASRRIQGAVGEQYF
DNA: TGTGCCAGCAGGCGGATACAGGGGGCGGTTGGGGAGCAGTACTTC

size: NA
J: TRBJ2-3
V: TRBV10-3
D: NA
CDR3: CATTRAPTDTQYF
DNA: TGTGCCACCACTCGAGCGCCCACAGATACGCAGTATTTT

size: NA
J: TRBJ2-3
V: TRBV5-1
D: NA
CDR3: CASSLVPEYGTDTQYF
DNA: TGCGCCAGCAGCTTGGTTCCGGAGTACGGCACAGATACGCAGTATTTT

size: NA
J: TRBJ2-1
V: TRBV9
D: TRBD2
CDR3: CASSGTPTSGPSYNEQFF
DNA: TGTGCCAGCAGCGGAACCCCTACTAGCGGACCCTCCTACAATGAGCAGTTCTTC

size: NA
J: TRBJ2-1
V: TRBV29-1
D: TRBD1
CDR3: CSVDATGISNEQFF
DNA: TGCAGCGTTGACGCGACAGGGATTAGCAATGAGCAGTTCTTC

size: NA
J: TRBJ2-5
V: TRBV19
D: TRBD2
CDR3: CASSLRTSGSPETQYF
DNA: TGTGCCAGTAGTTTAAGGACTAGCGGGAGCCCAGAGACCCAGTACTTC

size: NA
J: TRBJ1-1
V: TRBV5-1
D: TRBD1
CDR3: CASSLAGQTMNTEAFF
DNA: TGCGCCAGCAGCTTGGCGGGACAGACTATGAACACTGAAGCTTTCTTT

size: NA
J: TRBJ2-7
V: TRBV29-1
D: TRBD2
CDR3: CSVSGVAGAYEQYF
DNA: TGCAGCGTTTCCGGTGTAGCGGGGGCCTACGAGCAGTACTTC

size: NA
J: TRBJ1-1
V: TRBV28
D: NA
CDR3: CASNTHTEAFF
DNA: TGTGCCAGCAACACCCACACTGAAGCTTTCTTT

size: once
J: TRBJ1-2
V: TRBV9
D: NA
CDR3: CASSVGAGEGYTF
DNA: TGTGCCAGCAGCGTAGGGGCAGGGGAGGGCTACACCTTC

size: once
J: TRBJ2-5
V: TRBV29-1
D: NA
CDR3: CSVEGGHRDQETQYF
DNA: TGCAGCGTTGAAGGAGGCCACAGGGACCAAGAGACCCAGTACTTC

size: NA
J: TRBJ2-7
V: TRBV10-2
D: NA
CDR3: CASSESAGRDSNEQYF
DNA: TGCGCCAGCAGTGAGTCGGCAGGCAGGGACTCGAACGAGCAGTACTTC

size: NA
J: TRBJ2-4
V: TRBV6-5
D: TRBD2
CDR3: CASSRGGAKNIQYF
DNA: TGTGCCAGCTCACGGGGGGGAGCCAAAAACATTCAGTACTTC

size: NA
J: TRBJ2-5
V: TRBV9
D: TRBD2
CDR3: CASSVAGGSGETQYF
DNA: TGTGCCAGCAGCGTAGCGGGCGGGAGTGGAGAGACCCAGTACTTC

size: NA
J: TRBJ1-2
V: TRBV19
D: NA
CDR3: CASSIGQGGYGYTF
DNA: TGTGCCAGTAGTATTGGGCAGGGCGGCTATGGCTACACCTTC

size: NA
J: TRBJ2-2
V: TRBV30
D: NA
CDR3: CAWSVLTNTGELFF
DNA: TGTGCCTGGAGTGTACTGACGAACACCGGGGAGCTGTTTTTT

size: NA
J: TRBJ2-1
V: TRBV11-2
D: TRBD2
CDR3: CASSPGLAAVEQFF
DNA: TGTGCCAGCAGCCCGGGACTAGCGGCAGTCGAGCAGTTCTTC

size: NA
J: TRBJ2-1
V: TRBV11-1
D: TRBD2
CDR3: CASSLLAGEQFF
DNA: TGTGCCAGCAGCTTATTAGCGGGCGAGCAGTTCTTC

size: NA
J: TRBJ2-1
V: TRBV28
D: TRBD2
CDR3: CASSSPSGIKNEQFF
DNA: TGTGCCAGCAGTTCCCCTAGCGGGATTAAGAATGAGCAGTTCTTC

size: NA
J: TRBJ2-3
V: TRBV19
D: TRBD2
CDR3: CASRGLAGFTDTQYF
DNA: TGTGCCAGTAGGGGGCTAGCGGGTTTCACAGATACGCAGTATTTT